The next 10 T cell receptor beta chains were all read from a single sample in a study of T cells in Graves' hyperthyroidism and ophthalmopathy. TCR beta CDR3 regions were amplified from RNA. The TCR CDR3 was amplified in a first-round RT-PCR using the HTBI primer set. TCRdb reprocessed the multiplex PCR reads via MiXCR and lists one record per CDR3 protein. The sample contains approximately 400,000 distinct CDR3 sequences, around a sixth of which appear only once. The sequenced sample consisted of blood. These TCRs come from a woman under 30 with Graves' hyperthyroidism.

The chain carries TRBV4-2 and TRBJ2-1, with 9 nucleotides matching TRBD2. Germline-derived CDR1 and CDR2 are LGHNA and YNFKEQ. The junction had 7 bases not matched to a gene; V was cut back by 1 base and J by 12 bases. The CDR3 runs to 14 residues. The CDR3 region has the DNA TGTGCCAGCAGCCAAGGTGAAGAAGCGGGGGGGCAGTTCTTC. This encodes CASSQGEEAGGQFF.

This clonotype has more than one count but fewer than ten. The genes are TRBV11-3 and TRBJ2-1, with 7 nucleotides matching TRBD1. The J segment lost 0 bases and the V segment lost 0 bases, leaving 17 bases of the junction unmatched. There are 21 residues in the CDR3. Germline V CDR1 and CDR2: SGHNT, YENEEA. CDR3 nucleotides: TGTGCCAGCAGCTTAGATGGCCGGACAGGCTATGTGCAAAGCTCCTACAATGAGCAGTTCTTC. This sequence encodes CASSLDGRTGYVQSSYNEQFF.

The rearrangement uses TRBV25-1 and TRBJ1-2; D is perhaps TRBD1 (5 bases). The germline gives CDR1 MGHDK, CDR2 SYGVNS. The length of the CDR3 is 16 residues. Trimming cost V 5 bases and J 0 bases, with 16 bases left between them. As DNA, the CDR3 is TGTGCCAGCAGTCCCCATTTGACAGAGACTAACTATGGCTACACCTTC. Protein product: CASSPHLTETNYGYTF.

The genes are TRBV4-3 and TRBJ2-6; D remains unclear. There are 15 residues in the CDR3. V was cut by 4 bases and J by 4 bases, with 11 bases left in between. The germline gives CDR1 LGHNA, CDR2 YSLEER. CDR3 coding DNA: TGCGCCAGCAGCCTGGACCGGGCGGGGGCCAACGTCCTGACTTTC. The encoded protein is CASSLDRAGANVLTF.

This clonotype was seen many times. This chain uses TRBV28 with TRBJ2-2; 7 bases align to TRBD2. The V segment lost 5 bases and the J segment 5 bases; nucleotides outside the gene matches: 11. Germline lookup yields CDR1 MDHEN and CDR2 SYDVKM. This CDR3 has 16 residues. The CDR3: CASSTTWGGGTGELFF. In DNA form, the CDR3 reads TGTGCCAGCAGTACCACCTGGGGGGGAGGTACCGGGGAGCTGTTTTTT.

This clonotype was seen at least ten times. This rearrangement joins TRBV7-9 to TRBJ2-7, with a possible D match to TRBD2 (7 bases). CDR3 size: 17 residues. Trimming pared 1 base from V and 9 bases from J, leaving 25 bases between. Germline V CDR1 and CDR2: SEHNR, FQNEAQ (reference sequence). CDR3 sequence reads: CASSLVEGGDPRGRQYF. The CDR3 DNA reads TGTGCCAGCAGCTTAGTAGAAGGGGGGGACCCTCGGGGAAGGCAGTACTTC.

This clonotype has more than one count but fewer than ten. This CDR3 is CASSLVGAGAYGYTF. The CDR3 DNA is TGTGCCAGCAGCTTAGTTGGCGCAGGGGCCTATGGCTACACCTTC. The J gene is TRBJ1-2, the V gene TRBV7-2, with a possible D match to TRBD1 (6 bases). The V gene's germline CDR1 is SGHTA and CDR2 FQGNSA. Between the trimmed V and J ends, which lost 1 base and 4 bases, there was a span of 13 bases. The CDR3 contains 15 residues.

This clonotype has at least ten counts. This chain connects TRBV12-3 or TRBV12-4 to TRBJ2-7; 11 bases line up with TRBD2. The CDR3 length is 15 residues. J lost 4 bases, V lost 5 bases, and 7 bases had no gene match. CDR3 loop: CASSRKTSGSYEQYF. CDR3 coding DNA: TGTGCCAGCAGTCGTAAAACTAGCGGGAGTTACGAGCAGTACTTC.

This clonotype was seen only a few times. The genes are TRBV6-1 and TRBJ2-2; 9 bases are a match to TRBD2. Unmatched junction bases numbered 7, after V lost 5 bases and J lost 6 bases. The CDR3 is 15 amino acids. From germline, CDR1 is MNHNS and CDR2 SASEGT. CDR3 loop: CASSIGGLASGELFF. CDR3 bases: TGTGCCAGCAGTATTGGGGGACTAGCTTCCGGGGAGCTGTTTTTT.

This clonotype was found many times. The chain combines TRBV12-3 or TRBV12-4 with TRBJ1-2, with D possibly matching TRBD1 (6 bases). The CDR3 has 14 residues. Trimming took 5 bases from V and 4 from J, leaving 14 bases between them. The CDR3 region has the DNA TGTGCCAGCAGTCGAGGGGGACGGCGCTATGGCTACACCTTC. Its protein product is CASSRGGRRYGYTF.